Listed here are 18 T cell receptor beta chains from one sample, sequenced in a study of T cell changes during pregnancy in multiple sclerosis. Sequenced by immunoSEQ multiplex PCR; TCRdb stores in-frame clones only, minus some. Among tens of thousands of clones, 88% were seen once, and the ten largest hold about 0.5%. The sample was CD4+ T cells from peripheral blood mononuclear cells, taken in the first trimester of pregnancy. These receptors all come from a female donor with multiple sclerosis, enrolled in a pregnancy study.

The chain recombines TRBV7-9 with TRBJ1-4; a weak D match, TRBD1 (6 bases). The CDR3 loop spans 15 amino acids. V was pared by 2 bases and J by 7 bases, with 14 bases between. In germline, CDR1 is SEHNR, CDR2 FQNEAQ (reference sequence). DNA for the CDR3: TGTGCCAGCAGCTTAAACACAGGGACGGGTGAAAAACTGTTTTTT. This translates into CASSLNTGTGEKLFF.

The rearrangement joins TRBV18 to TRBJ1-1; D remains unclear. V was pared by 3 bases and J by 2 bases, with 13 bases between. In germline, CDR1 is KGHSH, CDR2 LQKENI. There are 15 residues in the CDR3. CDR3 protein: CASSPLHSGNTEAFF. CDR3 nucleotide sequence: TGTGCCAGCTCACCGCTTCACAGTGGCAACACTGAAGCTTTCTTT.

The gene calls are TRBV6-6 and TRBJ2-1; 9 bases are a match to TRBD1. This CDR3 contains 15 residues. Germline V CDR1 and CDR2: MNHNY, SVGAGI (reference sequence). V lost 4 bases and J lost 6; bases outside the gene matches: 7. The CDR3 sequence is CASSSVGTGSNEQFF. In nucleotides, the CDR3 is TGTGCCAGCAGTTCCGTTGGGACAGGGTCCAATGAGCAGTTCTTC.

The V call is TRBV19, the J call TRBJ1-2; TRBD1 matches at 8 bases. The CDR3 sequence is 15 residues long. V was pared by 5 bases and J by 4 bases, with 9 bases of the junction left unmatched. Germline V CDR1 and CDR2: LNHDA, SQIVND (reference sequence). The CDR3 coding sequence is TGTGCCAGTAGTGTGTTTGAGACAGGGGCCTATGGCTACACCTTC. Protein product: CASSVFETGAYGYTF.

This chain connects TRBV5-1 to TRBJ2-1; 10 bases agree with TRBD1. Trimming took 4 bases from V and 1 from J; bases not matched to a gene: 2. The CDR3 is made up of 15 amino acids. The germline CDR1 and CDR2 sequences are SGHRS and YFSETQ. The CDR3 sequence is CASSGGQGSYNEQFF. The CDR3 DNA reads TGCGCCAGCAGCGGGGGACAGGGGTCCTACAATGAGCAGTTCTTC.

The V call is TRBV6-5, the J call TRBJ1-2; no clear D gene. The germline V and J ends were trimmed by 0 bases and 4 bases, with 15 bases remaining between them. The germline V gene has CDR1 MNHEY and CDR2 SVGAGI. The CDR3 has 16 residues. The DNA of the CDR3 is TGTGCCAGCAGTTACTCTGGTAGCGACTCTCTCTATGGCTACACCTTC. Protein product: CASSYSGSDSLYGYTF.

The chain carries TRBV10-3 and TRBJ2-7, with a tentative D call TRBD1 (5 bases). The germline V gene has CDR1 ENHRY and CDR2 SYGVKD. Trimming took 4 bases from V and 8 from J, leaving 12 bases between them. The CDR3 is 12 residues long. As DNA, the CDR3 is TGTGCCATCAGTGGGCAACAGGAACAGCAGTACTTC. Its translation: CAISGQQEQQYF.

V and J are TRBV5-5 and TRBJ2-1, with TRBD2 as a possible D gene (5 bases). V was trimmed by 0 bases and J by 6 bases, leaving 10 bases between them. The germline V gene encodes CDR1 SGHKS and CDR2 YYEKEE (reference sequence). The CDR3 spans 14 residues. CDR3 in DNA: TGTGCCAGCAGCTTGGGTCTCGGAGGCAATGAGCAGTTCTTC. Protein sequence: CASSLGLGGNEQFF.

V usage is TRBV7-3 and J usage is TRBJ1-1, with 7 bases aligning to TRBD1. The CDR3 sequence is 14 residues long. The germline V gene encodes CDR1 SGHTA and CDR2 FQGTGA. Unmatched junction bases numbered 4, after V lost 5 bases and J lost 1 base. The CDR3 nucleotides are TGTGCCAGCAGCCAGGACAGGAGGAACACTGAAGCTTTCTTT. This encodes CASSQDRRNTEAFF.

The rearrangement links TRBV4-1 to TRBJ2-7; D not certain. CDR3 length: 14 amino acids. V lost 4 bases and J 5 bases, leaving 15 bases between the germline ends. Looked up from germline, CDR1 is MGHRA and CDR2 is YSYEKL. CDR3 sequence reads: CASSPHKLGDEQYF. As DNA, the CDR3 is TGCGCCAGCAGCCCTCACAAGCTAGGCGACGAGCAGTACTTC.

In this sample, this clone is medium-sized. The rearrangement uses TRBV19 and TRBJ2-1; TRBD1 matches 9 bases. Germline CDR1 LNHDA, CDR2 SQIVND (reference sequence). The CDR3 totals 15 residues. Losses at the gene ends were 5 bases for V and 5 bases for J; bases not matched to a gene: 7. DNA of the CDR3: TGTGCCAGTAGTTCCGGGACAGGGATTAACAATGAGCAGTTCTTC. This gives the protein CASSSGTGINNEQFF.

CDR3 coding DNA: TGTGCCAGCACAGCTTTCCGGTCGGGTGAGCAGTTCTTC. It encodes CASTAFRSGEQFF. The gene calls are TRBV6-1 and TRBJ2-1; D ambiguous. The CDR3 covers 13 residues. Trimming took 7 bases from V and 9 from J, leaving 16 bases between them. Germline V gene sequence: CDR1 MNHNS, CDR2 SASEGT.

The gene calls are TRBV7-3 and TRBJ2-1, with 15 bases identical to TRBD2. CDR3 size: 17 residues. Germline CDR1 is SGHTA and CDR2 is FQGTGA. V lost 5 bases and J lost 9; bases outside the gene matches: 11. CDR3 nucleotides: TGTGCCAGCAGCCCAGCCGGGACTAGCGGGGGGTCGGGTGAGCAGTTCTTC. It translates to CASSPAGTSGGSGEQFF.

V is TRBV5-1 and J is TRBJ1-3; D gene unclear. Germline V gives CDR1 SGHRS, CDR2 YFSETQ. This CDR3 comprises 15 residues. Trimming took off 2 bases at V and 0 bases at J, with 9 bases between the two ends. The CDR3 sequence is CASSFDTSSGNTIYF. DNA for the CDR3: TGCGCCAGCAGCTTTGACACGAGCTCTGGAAACACCATATATTTT.

The chain is built from TRBV19 and TRBJ2-5, with 8 positions matching TRBD1. The germline V gene has CDR1 LNHDA and CDR2 SQIVND (reference sequence). The CDR3 consists of 13 residues. The ends lost 6 bases at V and 5 bases at J; junction bases unmatched: 5. CDR3 DNA: TGTGCCAGTAGCAGTCAGGGGGCGGAGACCCAGTACTTC. Protein: CASSSQGAETQYF.

The chain carries TRBV5-4 and TRBJ1-1, with 12 bases identical to TRBD1. Per the germline V gene, CDR1 is SGHNT and CDR2 is YYREEE (reference sequence). This CDR3 has 17 residues. The ends lost 7 bases at V and 3 bases at J; junction bases unmatched: 13. CDR3 DNA: TGTGCCAGCCTTACCCCCGGGACAGGGGGCCCGGACACTGAAGCTTTCTTT. Protein product: CASLTPGTGGPDTEAFF.

This sequence joins TRBV2 and TRBJ1-1; maybe TRBD1 (5 bases). Per germline, CDR1 SNHLY and CDR2 FYNNEI. The CDR3 covers 15 residues. The V end lost 1 base, the J end lost 0 bases, and 9 bases lay between the germline ends. CDR3 residues: CASSEGGRVNTEAFF. In DNA form, the CDR3 reads TGTGCCAGCAGTGAAGGGGGCAGGGTGAACACTGAAGCTTTCTTT.

This chain links TRBV19 with TRBJ1-4; D is unresolved. The V and J ends lost 7 bases and 0 bases respectively, with 6 bases between them. Germline V gives CDR1 LNHDA, CDR2 SQIVND (reference sequence). CDR3 length: 13 amino acids. The CDR3 nucleotides are TGTGCCAGTAAGGAGTCAACTAATGAAAAACTGTTTTTT. This gives the protein CASKESTNEKLFF.